Sequencing of this TCR beta chain was carried out in a study of blood T cell repertoires in COVID-19. Participants spanned ages about 18 to 90 years and resided in roughly 22 US areas. TCRdb keeps only in-frame clones here, not all; method: immunoSEQ multiplex PCR. The table shows fewer than 450,000 clones, with roughly 87% occurring only once. The CDR3 is made up of 18 amino acids. V shed 2 bases and J 8 bases; nucleotides not matched to a gene: 17. Germline CDR1 is ENHRY and CDR2 is SYGVKD. The sample consisted of PBMCs or T cells enriched from blood (not recorded which). The TCR was taken from a woman in her 30s who had recovered from COVID-19. The chain couples TRBV10-3 to TRBJ1-1; TRBD1 aligns across 10 bases. The CDR3 DNA sequence: TGTGCCATCAGTGAGAGGACGACCAATGGAAGGACAGGGGGGGAAGCTTTCTTT. This translates into CAISERTTNGRTGGEAFF.